These 13 T cell receptor beta chains share one sample of origin, sequenced in a study of blood T cell repertoires in COVID-19. The data were produced by immunoSEQ multiplex PCR, yet TCRdb's version contains in-frame clones alone and is incomplete. The sample holds some 51,000 clones; about nine tenths are singletons and the top ten take under 15%. The specimen was peripheral blood. These receptors were taken from a human donor with active COVID-19. The donor label of this sample is uncertain.

The chain recombines TRBV5-6 with TRBJ1-6; 7 nucleotides line up with TRBD1. With V trimmed by 3 bases and J by 7 bases, 10 bases remained unmatched. The V gene's germline CDR1 is SGHDT and CDR2 YYEEEE. CDR3 length equals 16 residues. The CDR3 spells CASSSPLQQGNSPLHF. The CDR3 region has the DNA TGTGCCAGCAGCTCCCCTCTCCAACAGGGGAATTCACCCCTCCACTTT.

The chain employs TRBV6-6 and TRBJ1-1; D unresolved. The V gene's germline CDR1 is MNHNY and CDR2 SVGAGI (reference sequence). The CDR3 has 13 amino acids. V dropped 7 bases and J dropped 5 bases, with 14 bases sitting between them. The CDR3, as DNA: TGTGCCAGCACCAAGGCGGGTGGAACTGAAGCTTTCTTT. Amino acids: CASTKAGGTEAFF.

The rearrangement joins TRBV7-2 to TRBJ2-1; TRBD2 aligns across 7 bases. CDR1 and CDR2 (germline): SGHTA, FQGNSA. The CDR3 length is 15 residues. Trimming cost V 5 bases and J 1 base; bases outside gene matches: 5. As DNA, the CDR3 is TGTGCCAGCAGCCTGACTAGCCCATCCTACAATGAGCAGTTCTTC. Amino acids: CASSLTSPSYNEQFF.

The chain combines TRBV7-9 with TRBJ1-4; D call uncertain. The V gene lost 5 bases and the J gene lost 8 bases, with 15 bases spanning the gap. Per germline, CDR1 SEHNR and CDR2 FQNEAQ (reference sequence). This CDR3 is 14 amino acids long. The CDR3 is CASSPSVSSEKLFF. The CDR3 nucleotides read TGTGCCAGCAGCCCCTCAGTGAGTAGCGAAAAACTGTTTTTT. Full variable domain (remainder filled in from reference TRBV7-9 and TRBJ1-4): DTGVSQNPRHKITKRGQNVTFRCDPISEHNRLYWYRQTLGQGPEFLTYFQNEAQLEKSRLLSDRFSAERPKGSFSTLEIQRTEQGDSAMYLCASSPSVSSEKLFFGSGTQLSVL.

The chain uses TRBV9 and TRBJ1-1; a possible D gene is TRBD1 (6 bases). The CDR3 is made up of 14 amino acids. V was pared by 1 base and J by 1 base, with 8 bases between. The germline CDR1 and CDR2 sequences are SGDLS and YYNGEE. This CDR3 reads CASSVIQGNTEAFF. CDR3 bases: TGTGCCAGCAGCGTAATACAGGGGAACACTGAAGCTTTCTTT.

This chain links TRBV27 with TRBJ1-2; D unclear. The CDR3 contains 11 residues. Trimming cost V 5 bases and J 5 bases, with 6 bases left between them. Germline V lookup: CDR1 MNHEY, CDR2 SMNVEV (reference sequence). The CDR3 DNA follows: TGTGCCAGCAGTCTCCTATATGGCTACACCTTC. Its translation is CASSLLYGYTF.

This sequence joins TRBV28 and TRBJ2-3; 9 bases line up with TRBD2. CDR1 and CDR2 (germline): MDHEN, SYDVKM. Trimming cost V 6 bases and J 2 bases; bases outside gene matches: 15. This CDR3 spans 18 amino acids. CDR3 nucleotides: TGTGCCAGCAGGGGGGCGGGAGGGCCTATGAGGGTCACAGATACGCAGTATTTT. This sequence encodes CASRGAGGPMRVTDTQYF.

This chain uses TRBV6-5 with TRBJ1-1, with D perhaps TRBD1 (6 bases). V was trimmed by 4 bases and J by 0 bases, leaving 12 bases between them. The CDR3 has 15 residues. CDR1 and CDR2 (germline): MNHEY, SVGAGI. The CDR3 here is CASSFAGTMNTEAFF. CDR3 nucleotides: TGTGCCAGCAGTTTCGCCGGGACAATGAACACTGAAGCTTTCTTT.

This chain connects TRBV6-5 to TRBJ2-2; TRBD1 matches 10 bases. Per the germline V gene, CDR1 is MNHEY and CDR2 is SVGAGI. V shed 4 bases and J 9 bases; nucleotides not matched to a gene: 11. This CDR3 is built from 16 residues. CDR3 sequence: CASSFTGTGESWELFF. For the CDR3, the DNA is TGTGCCAGCAGTTTTACCGGGACAGGGGAGTCGTGGGAGCTGTTTTTT.

The CDR3 here is CASSTTAGDTIYF. CDR3 sequence (DNA): TGTGCCAGCAGCACGACGGCGGGGGACACCATATATTTT. The chain combines TRBV11-2 with TRBJ1-3; D might be TRBD1 (5 bases). The germline CDR1 and CDR2 sequences are SGHAT and FQNNGV. Trimming took off 5 bases at V and 8 bases at J, with 13 bases between the two ends. The CDR3 contains 13 residues.

The V gene is TRBV6-5, the J gene TRBJ1-2; D ambiguous. Trimming pared 6 bases from V and 0 bases from J, leaving 11 bases between. Germline CDR1 MNHEY, CDR2 SVGAGI. The CDR3 has 14 amino acids. CDR3 nucleotides: TGTGCCAGCAGACAGATCGGGACTAACTATGGCTACACCTTC. It specifies CASRQIGTNYGYTF.

This clone has only one observation. The chain couples TRBV18 to TRBJ2-7, with 7 bases aligning to TRBD1. The CDR3 has 17 amino acids. Germline-derived CDR1 and CDR2 are KGHSH and LQKENI. V was clipped by 5 bases and J by 2 bases; unmatched bases: 15. The CDR3 DNA is TGTGCCAGCTCATCCTATCCGGGACAGCCGGCCGCCTACGAGCAGTACTTC. Residues: CASSSYPGQPAAYEQYF.

The genes are TRBV20-1 and TRBJ1-6; D may be TRBD1 (6 bases). CDR1 DFQATT and CDR2 SNEGSKA come from the germline V gene (reference sequence). The CDR3 spans 15 residues. V shed 3 bases and J shed 7 bases, with 16 bases lying between them. The CDR3 bases are TGCAGTGCTAGTGCGAACAGGGAGGGCAATTCACCCCTCCACTTT. Translation: CSASANREGNSPLHF.